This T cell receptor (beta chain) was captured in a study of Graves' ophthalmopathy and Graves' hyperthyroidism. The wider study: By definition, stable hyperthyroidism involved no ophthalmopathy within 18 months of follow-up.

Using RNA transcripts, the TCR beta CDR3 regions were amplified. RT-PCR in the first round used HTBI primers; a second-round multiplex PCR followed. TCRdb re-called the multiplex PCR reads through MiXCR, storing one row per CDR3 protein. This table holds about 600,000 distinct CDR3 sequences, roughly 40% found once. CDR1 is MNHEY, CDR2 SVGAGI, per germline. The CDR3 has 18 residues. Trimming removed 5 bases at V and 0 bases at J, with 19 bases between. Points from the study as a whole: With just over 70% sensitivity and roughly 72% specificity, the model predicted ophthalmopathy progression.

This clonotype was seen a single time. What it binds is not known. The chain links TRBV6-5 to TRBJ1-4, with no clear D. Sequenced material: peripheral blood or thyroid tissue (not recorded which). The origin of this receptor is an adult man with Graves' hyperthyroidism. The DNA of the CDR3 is TGTGCCAGCAGTGAAGGCCGGGCCCCAGTTACAACTAATGAAAAACTGTTTTTT. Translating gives CASSEGRAPVTTNEKLFF.